This passage covers 11 T cell receptor beta chains from one sample sequenced in a study of T cells in Graves' hyperthyroidism and ophthalmopathy. There were TCR beta CDR3 regions amplified from RNA transcripts. First-round RT-PCR with HTBI primers amplified the TCR CDR3 region. TCRdb reanalysed the multiplex PCR reads using MiXCR and keeps one entry per CDR3 protein. The sample holds 500,000 or so distinct CDR3 sequences, roughly 17% seen once. The sample consisted of blood. These receptors were collected from a young woman with Graves' ophthalmopathy.

This chain uses TRBV27 with TRBJ1-1; 7 bases are shared with TRBD1. The junction had 7 bases not matched to a gene; V was cut back by 0 bases and J by 6 bases. CDR1 and CDR2 from the germline V gene are MNHEY and SMNVEV (reference sequence). This CDR3 has 15 residues. CDR3 sequence (DNA): TGTGCCAGCAGTTTATCCTACAGGGGCTATCCTGAAGCTTTCTTT. Protein sequence: CASSLSYRGYPEAFF.

This clonotype was seen at least ten times. The CDR3 region is CATSGVLAYEQYF. CDR3 bases: TGTGCCACCAGCGGGGTTTTAGCCTACGAGCAGTACTTC. J is TRBJ2-7 and V is TRBV6-1; 7 nucleotides line up with TRBD2. J was trimmed by 2 bases and V by 10 bases; bases with no gene match: 8. Germline-derived CDR1 and CDR2 are MNHNS and SASEGT. This CDR3 comprises 13 residues.

This clonotype was recorded a few times. DNA for the CDR3: TGTGCCATCAGTGAGTCGGGTGCGGAGAATCAGCCCCAGCATTTT. This translates into CAISESGAENQPQHF. The chain recombines TRBV10-3 with TRBJ1-5; D uncertain. Trimming stripped 0 bases from V and 4 bases from J, with 10 bases between. Looked up from germline, CDR1 is ENHRY and CDR2 is SYGVKD. The CDR3 consists of 15 residues.

This clonotype occurred many times. The chain uses TRBV28 and TRBJ2-5, with 13 bases fitting TRBD2. The ends lost 2 bases at V and 3 bases at J; junction bases unmatched: 0. In germline, CDR1 is MDHEN, CDR2 SYDVKM. The CDR3 runs to 15 residues. CDR3 sequence reads: CASSLGLAGEETQYF. CDR3 coding DNA: TGTGCCAGCAGTTTAGGACTAGCGGGGGAAGAGACCCAGTACTTC.

The chain uses TRBV5-1 and TRBJ1-5; D uncertain. Per germline, CDR1 SGHRS and CDR2 YFSETQ. The V end lost 0 bases, the J end lost 3 bases, and 10 bases lay between the germline ends. The CDR3 spans 15 residues. CDR3 DNA: TGCGCCAGCAGCTTGGGACCGATGATCAATCAGCCCCAGCATTTT. Protein product: CASSLGPMINQPQHF. Complete variable domain (other parts from reference TRBV5-1 and TRBJ1-5): KAGVTQTPRYLIKTRGQQVTLSCSPISGHRSVSWYQQTPGQGLQFLFEYFSETQRNKGNFPGRFSGRQFSNSRSEMNVSTLELGDSALYLCASSLGPMINQPQHFGDGTRLSIL.

The rearrangement joins TRBV20-1 to TRBJ1-3; D gene unclear. Germline CDR1 and CDR2: DFQATT and SNEGSKA (reference sequence). CDR3 size: 14 residues. Between the trimmed V and J ends, which lost 6 bases and 0 bases, there was a span of 12 bases. As DNA, the CDR3 is TGCAGTGCGGAACCGGGCCGCTCTGGAAACACCATATATTTT. This sequence encodes CSAEPGRSGNTIYF.

V usage is TRBV11-2 and J usage is TRBJ1-1, with D unclear. Germline V gene lookup returns CDR1 SGHAT and CDR2 FQNNGV. The V end lost 5 bases, the J end lost 5 bases, and 18 bases lay between the germline ends. CDR3 length equals 15 residues. The CDR3 reads CASSQVRIGKTEAFF. In DNA form, the CDR3 reads TGTGCCAGCAGCCAAGTTAGAATAGGTAAGACTGAAGCTTTCTTT.

Concerning this clonotype itself: A much larger clonotype is one base distant, so this may be a read error. The genes are TRBV7-2 and TRBJ2-1; D is uncertain. The J call may be wrong; the DNA end is better matched by TRBJ2-7. The CDR3 totals 14 residues. Germline V CDR1 and CDR2: SGHTA, FQGNSA. The CDR3 reads CASSLSQENNEQYF. As DNA, the CDR3 is TGTGCCAGCAGCCTAAGCCAGGAGAACAATGAGCAGTACTTC.

The genes are TRBV12-3 or TRBV12-4 and TRBJ2-1, with TRBD2 as a possible D gene (6 bases). CDR3 length: 16 amino acids. V lost 5 bases, J lost 0 bases, and 14 bases lay in between. CDR3 DNA sequence: TGTGCCAGCAGTCCCCCCCCCGGGAGCTCCTACAATGAGCAGTTCTTC. Translating gives CASSPPPGSSYNEQFF.

This clonotype was counted between two and nine times. J is TRBJ1-4 and V is TRBV30; tentative D call: TRBD1 (6 bases). Trimming cost V 1 base and J 4 bases, with 13 bases left between them. Germline CDR1 reads GTSNPN; CDR2 reads SVGIG (reference sequence). This CDR3 has 15 amino acids. CDR3: CAWSGGGASNEKLFF. As DNA, the CDR3 is TGTGCCTGGAGTGGGGGGGGCGCCAGTAATGAAAAACTGTTTTTT. The full variable domain, in which reference TRBV30 and TRBJ1-4 provide the parts outside the CDR3, is SQTIHQWPATLVQPVGSPLSLECTVEGTSNPNLYWYRQAAGRGLQLLFYSVGIGQISSEVPQNLSASRPQDRQFILSSKKLLLSDSGFYLCAWSGGGASNEKLFFGSGTQLSVL.

This clonotype was seen a few times. This chain uses TRBV7-3 with TRBJ2-7, with a possible D match to TRBD1 (6 bases). This CDR3 contains 13 residues. Germline CDR1 is SGHTA and CDR2 is FQGTGA. Trimming removed 5 bases from V and 5 bases from J, with 13 bases in between. Written as DNA, the CDR3 is TGTGCCAGCAGCAAACAGGGATGGGACGAGCAGTACTTC. This encodes CASSKQGWDEQYF.